The 24 T cell receptor beta chains given below trace back to one sample, sequenced in a study of blood T cell repertoires in COVID-19. TCRdb keeps only in-frame clones here, not all; method: immunoSEQ multiplex PCR. The repertoire has 150,000 to 200,000 clones, more than 75% of them found once; the top ten carry roughly a sixth. The specimen was PBMCs or T cells enriched from blood (not recorded which). The receptors here all came from a woman in her 50s with acute COVID-19.

The genes are TRBV10-2 and TRBJ2-3; D perhaps matches TRBD2 (6 bases). Germline loops: CDR1 WSHSY, CDR2 SAAADI. V was trimmed by 6 bases and J by 6 bases, leaving 13 bases between them. The CDR3 length is 13 residues. DNA for the CDR3: TGCGCCAGCAGGGAACTAGCCTCCGATACGCAGTATTTT. This codes for CASRELASDTQYF.

The rearrangement uses TRBV28 and TRBJ1-3; TRBD1 is a possible D gene (5 bases). CDR1 MDHEN and CDR2 SYDVKM come from the germline V gene. The CDR3 totals 15 residues. V gave up 3 bases and J gave up 0 bases, with 9 bases separating them. DNA for the CDR3: TGTGCCAGCAGTTTGGGGCGTTCCTCTGGAAACACCATATATTTT. Translated, it gives CASSLGRSSGNTIYF. Full variable domain (remainder filled in from reference TRBV28 and TRBJ1-3): DVKVTQSSRYLVKRTGEKVFLECVQDMDHENMFWYRQDPGLGLRLIYFSYDVKMKEKGDIPEGYSVSREKKERFSLILESASTNQTSMYLCASSLGRSSGNTIYFGEGSWLTVV.

This clone has just a few counts. The chain uses TRBV2 and TRBJ1-2; 10 bases match TRBD1. The V gene's germline CDR1 is SNHLY and CDR2 FYNNEI. With 6 bases clipped from V and 6 bases from J, the junction kept 13 bases outside the gene matches. This CDR3 is 16 amino acids long. The CDR3 DNA reads as TGTGCCAGCAGACTCTTCAGCCGGGACAGGGGAGATGGCTACACCTTC. It specifies CASRLFSRDRGDGYTF. Using reference TRBV2 and TRBJ1-2 for the parts outside the CDR3, the full variable domain is EPEVTQTPSHQVTQMGQEVILRCVPISNHLYFYWYRQILGQKVEFLVSFYNNEISEKSEIFDDQFSVERPDGSNFTLKIRSTKLEDSAMYFCASRLFSRDRGDGYTFGSGTRLTVV.

The rearrangement links TRBV6-5 to TRBJ2-5; perhaps TRBD1 as D (5 bases). V lost 2 bases, J lost 6 bases, and 13 bases lay in between. Germline lookup yields CDR1 MNHEY and CDR2 SVGAGI. The CDR3 extends over 14 amino acids. The CDR3 here is CASSYEPRVQTQYF. CDR3 DNA sequence: TGTGCCAGCAGTTACGAACCCAGGGTACAGACCCAGTACTTC.

The rearrangement uses TRBV28 and TRBJ1-1, with 9 bases that match TRBD1. Germline-derived CDR1 and CDR2 are MDHEN and SYDVKM. Trimming cost V 6 bases and J 0 bases; bases outside gene matches: 11. The CDR3 is 17 residues long. CDR3 region: CASSTTGQGKLNTEAFF. For the CDR3, the DNA is TGTGCCAGCAGCACGACGGGACAGGGTAAACTGAACACTGAAGCTTTCTTT. Drawing the rest from reference TRBV28 and TRBJ1-1, the complete variable domain is DVKVTQSSRYLVKRTGEKVFLECVQDMDHENMFWYRQDPGLGLRLIYFSYDVKMKEKGDIPEGYSVSREKKERFSLILESASTNQTSMYLCASSTTGQGKLNTEAFFGQGTRLTVV.

This clone occurred once. The chain is built from TRBV4-1 and TRBJ1-1, with 12 bases aligning to TRBD1. Germline CDR1 reads MGHRA; CDR2 reads YSYEKL. V dropped 0 bases and J dropped 10; count of bases not matched to a gene: 12. The CDR3 extends over 17 amino acids. The CDR3 sequence: CASSQESWGQGAAGAFF. Written as DNA, the CDR3 is TGCGCCAGCAGCCAAGAAAGCTGGGGACAGGGGGCTGCGGGAGCTTTCTTT.

The chain uses TRBV19 and TRBJ1-1, with D hard to call. Trimming took off 4 bases at V and 6 bases at J, with 6 bases between the two ends. The CDR3 totals 11 residues. Germline V lookup: CDR1 LNHDA, CDR2 SQIVND (reference sequence). CDR3 in DNA: TGTGCCAGTAGTAGAGGAGCTGAAGCTTTCTTT. As protein: CASSRGAEAFF. Based on the CDR3 plus reference TRBV19 and TRBJ1-1, the full variable domain is DGGITQSPKYLFRKEGQNVTLSCEQNLNHDAMYWYRQDPGQGLRLIYYSQIVNDFQKGDIAEGYSVSREKKESFPLTVTSAQKNPTAFYLCASSRGAEAFFGQGTRLTVV.

The CDR3, as DNA: TGCGCCAGCAGCGGTCAGACGGGAGCTGGAAACACCATATATTTT. The encoded protein is CASSGQTGAGNTIYF. The chain has TRBV5-1 and TRBJ1-3; D is unresolved. CDR3 length equals 15 residues. Trimming removed 4 bases from V and 2 bases from J, with 13 bases in between. CDR1 and CDR2 from the germline V gene are SGHRS and YFSETQ.

J is TRBJ1-2 and V is TRBV28; no clear D. Germline-derived CDR1 and CDR2 are MDHEN and SYDVKM. This CDR3 region has 12 residues. V shed 3 bases and J shed 6 bases, with 8 bases lying between them. The chain's CDR3 is CASSFSGNGYTF. As DNA, the CDR3 is TGTGCCAGCAGTTTTTCGGGAAATGGCTACACCTTC.

Concerning this clone itself: Sequence at one end of the junction differs from germline and may be a read error. The rearrangement joins TRBV11-2 to TRBJ2-1, with 8 bases matching TRBD1. The germline CDR1 and CDR2 sequences are SGHAT and FQNNGV. There are 16 residues in the CDR3. CDR3 in DNA: TGTGCCAGCAGCCTAGAGGGCAGGGGGCTGGAGAATGAGCAGTTCTTC. It specifies CASSLEGRGLENEQFF.

The chain recombines TRBV5-4 with TRBJ2-3; 7 bases agree with TRBD2. V dropped 3 bases and J dropped 10; count of bases not matched to a gene: 5. In germline, CDR1 is SGHNT, CDR2 YYREEE (reference sequence). The CDR3 has 12 amino acids. CDR3 loop: CASSSASGAQYF. The CDR3 nucleotides read TGTGCCAGCAGCTCTGCTAGCGGAGCGCAGTATTTT.

In its sample, this clone was seen once. V gene TRBV3-1 (or the pseudogene TRBV3-2) combines with J gene TRBJ2-1; 7 bases fit TRBD1. The CDR3 is 17 amino acids. From germline, CDR1 is LGHDT and CDR2 YNNKEL (reference sequence). V was pared by 3 bases and J by 3 bases, with 11 bases of the junction left unmatched. CDR3 sequence reads: CASSQGTDFFLYNEQFF. The CDR3 DNA reads TGTGCCAGCAGCCAGGGGACAGACTTTTTCCTCTACAATGAGCAGTTCTTC.

V gene TRBV29-1 combines with J gene TRBJ2-5, with TRBD1 as a possible D gene (7 bases). There are 13 residues in the CDR3. Germline V gene sequence: CDR1 SQVTM, CDR2 ANQGSEA. V shed 6 bases and J shed 0 bases, with 11 bases lying between them. The CDR3 sequence: CSVSGGYQETQYF. For the CDR3, the DNA is TGCAGCGTGTCAGGGGGGTACCAAGAGACCCAGTACTTC.

The chain joins TRBV19 to TRBJ1-2; D not resolved. Trimming removed 0 bases at V and 0 bases at J, with 5 bases between. The CDR3 contains 14 residues. In germline, CDR1 is LNHDA, CDR2 SQIVND (reference sequence). Written as DNA, the CDR3 is TGTGCCAGTAGTATAGACCTCTCTAACTATGGCTACACCTTC. Translated: CASSIDLSNYGYTF.

This clone was seen more than once but under ten times. This chain joins TRBV5-1 and TRBJ2-3; D possibly corresponds to TRBD2 (5 bases). V was trimmed by 7 bases and J by 0 bases, leaving 9 bases between them. Germline values: CDR1 SGHRS, CDR2 YFSETQ. This CDR3 has 13 residues. The CDR3 DNA reads TGCGCCAGCCATGAGGGTAGCACAGATACGCAGTATTTT. It translates to CASHEGSTDTQYF.

This sequence joins TRBV19 and TRBJ1-1; TRBD1 aligns across 9 bases. The trim removed 7 bases at V and 4 bases at J, leaving 7 bases unmatched. The germline gives CDR1 LNHDA, CDR2 SQIVND (reference sequence). The length of the CDR3 is 14 residues. The CDR3 nucleotides read TGTGCCAGTAAATCGACAGGGGGTGCCACTGAAGCTTTCTTT. Amino acid sequence: CASKSTGGATEAFF.

The chain combines TRBV19 with TRBJ1-1, with TRBD1 as a possible D gene (5 bases). CDR1 and CDR2 from the germline V gene are LNHDA and SQIVND (reference sequence). The CDR3 extends over 15 amino acids. V lost 5 bases and J lost 1, with 14 bases in between. This chain's CDR3 is CASSLGPGRNTEAFF. CDR3 DNA sequence: TGTGCCAGTAGTCTCGGGCCAGGGCGGAACACTGAAGCTTTCTTT.

This chain connects TRBV4-2 to TRBJ1-1, with 9 bases identical to TRBD1. The junction had 8 bases not matched to a gene; V was cut back by 3 bases and J by 6 bases. Germline V CDR1 and CDR2: LGHNA, YNFKEQ. The CDR3 sequence is 15 residues long. The CDR3 loop is CASSQEGQGSPEAFF. The CDR3 DNA reads as TGTGCCAGCAGCCAGGAAGGACAGGGGAGCCCTGAAGCTTTCTTT.

This chain joins TRBV12-5 and TRBJ2-1, with D possibly matching TRBD2 (6 bases). The germline V and J ends were trimmed by 0 bases and 9 bases, with 9 bases remaining between them. Germline assignment: CDR1 LGHNT and CDR2 FRNRAP. This CDR3 comprises 13 residues. DNA of the CDR3: TGTGCTAGTGGTTTGGTAGACGGGGGTGAGCAGTTCTTC. Its protein product is CASGLVDGGEQFF.

This chain uses TRBV19 with TRBJ1-5, with D hard to call. Germline assignment: CDR1 LNHDA and CDR2 SQIVND (reference sequence). V was cut by 4 bases and J by 5 bases, with 15 bases left in between. The CDR3 is 15 amino acids. The CDR3 DNA sequence: TGTGCCAGTAGTACCGGACTACTGGGCGATCAGCCCCAGCATTTT. This encodes CASSTGLLGDQPQHF.

This clone occurred a few times. The chain recombines TRBV2 with TRBJ1-3; TRBD1 aligns across 9 bases. CDR3 length: 13 residues. Germline assignment: CDR1 SNHLY and CDR2 FYNNEI. Trimming removed 8 bases from V and 8 bases from J; junction bases left unmatched: 7. DNA of the CDR3: TGTGCCAGCGAAAAGGACAGGGGCGACACCATATATTTT. Translation gives CASEKDRGDTIYF.

V gene TRBV28 combines with J gene TRBJ1-1; TRBD1 agrees at 7 bases. The length of the CDR3 is 11 residues. Unmatched junction bases numbered 2, after V lost 2 bases and J lost 11 bases. Germline CDR1 and CDR2: MDHEN and SYDVKM. CDR3 region: CASSLPGGAFF. In nucleotides, the CDR3 is TGTGCCAGCAGTTTACCAGGGGGTGCTTTCTTT.

CDR3 nucleotides: TGTGCCAGCAGCCATCGGACAGGGGACAATCAGCCCCAGCATTTT. It yields the protein CASSHRTGDNQPQHF. The J gene is TRBJ1-5, the V gene TRBV7-2; 9 nucleotides line up with TRBD1. CDR3 length: 15 residues. V was clipped by 5 bases and J by 3 bases; unmatched bases: 5. Per the germline V gene, CDR1 is SGHTA and CDR2 is FQGNSA.

V gene TRBV7-2 combines with J gene TRBJ2-3; possibly TRBD2 for D (6 bases). CDR1 SGHTA and CDR2 FQGNSA come from the germline V gene. The CDR3 is 14 amino acids. The V end was cut by 4 bases, the J end by 6 bases, with 14 bases between. CDR3 in amino acids: CASSWGLSLDTQYF. In nucleotides, the CDR3 is TGTGCCAGCAGCTGGGGACTGTCCTTGGATACGCAGTATTTT. Together with reference TRBV7-2 and TRBJ2-3, the CDR3 gives the full variable domain: GAGVSQSPSNKVTEKGKDVELRCDPISGHTALYWYRQSLGQGLEFLIYFQGNSAPDKSGLPSDRFSAERTGGSVSTLTIQRTQQEDSAVYLCASSWGLSLDTQYFGPGTRLTVL.